This passage covers 12 T cell receptor beta chains from one sample sequenced in a study of preoperative IRX-2 immunotherapy in early breast cancer. The treatment is: preoperative locoregional IRX-2 cytokine immunotherapy. Clones were sequenced by immunoSEQ multiplex PCR, and TCRdb holds only the in-frame ones, with some missing. Seen here are approximately 24,000 clones, approximately 92% observed once, and the top ten hold approximately 9%. Sequencing was performed on tumor tissue, taken after IRX-2 immunotherapy. These receptors were taken from a human donor with breast cancer.

This chain connects TRBV5-6 to TRBJ1-2; D uncertain. Germline CDR1 SGHDT, CDR2 YYEEEE. This CDR3 region has 15 residues. Trimming took 4 bases from V and 6 from J, leaving 19 bases between them. The CDR3 loop is CASSLRPGIGNGYTF. CDR3 coding DNA: TGTGCCAGCAGCCTCCGGCCGGGGATCGGAAATGGCTACACCTTC.

The gene calls are TRBV19 and TRBJ2-3; D is ambiguous. Germline values: CDR1 LNHDA, CDR2 SQIVND (reference sequence). V was shortened by 3 bases and J by 8 bases, with 12 bases between the two germline ends. This CDR3 is 13 amino acids long. The CDR3 loop is CASSITLGGTQYF. The CDR3 DNA is TGTGCCAGTAGTATCACCCTGGGCGGTACGCAGTATTTT.

The V call is TRBV29-1, the J call TRBJ2-4; maybe TRBD1 (5 bases). The CDR3 runs to 13 residues. Germline V gives CDR1 SQVTM, CDR2 ANQGSEA. Trimming removed 3 bases at V and 5 bases at J, with 11 bases between. Here the CDR3 DNA reads TGCAGCGTTGATGAAGGGGCGGAAAACATTCAGTACTTC. It is translated as CSVDEGAENIQYF.

The chain employs TRBV2 and TRBJ1-1; tentatively, D is TRBD1 (5 bases). In germline, CDR1 is SNHLY, CDR2 FYNNEI. The CDR3 is 13 amino acids. Trimming took 4 bases from V and 11 from J, leaving 17 bases between them. Written as DNA, the CDR3 is TGTGCCAGCAGTGTGGGCAGGGAAGCGGGGGCTTTCTTT. As protein: CASSVGREAGAFF.

The V gene is TRBV27, the J gene TRBJ2-3; D gene unclear. The V and J ends lost 6 bases and 7 bases respectively, with 14 bases between them. The CDR3 is 13 residues long. Per germline, CDR1 MNHEY and CDR2 SMNVEV (reference sequence). This CDR3 reads CASRFPNTNTQYF. CDR3 nucleotides: TGTGCCAGCAGGTTCCCCAACACTAATACGCAGTATTTT.

V gene TRBV7-2 combines with J gene TRBJ2-1; D assignment may be TRBD1 or TRBD2 (5 bases each). This CDR3 comprises 14 residues. The germline V gene has CDR1 SGHTA and CDR2 FQGNSA. The V and J ends lost 3 bases and 6 bases respectively, with 12 bases between them. The CDR3 sequence is CASSFSGRTNEQFF. DNA of the CDR3: TGTGCCAGCAGCTTTTCGGGACGGACCAATGAGCAGTTCTTC.

The table lists this clone with a count of one. This chain joins TRBV27 and TRBJ1-1; D not resolved. This CDR3 comprises 15 residues. V was trimmed by 2 bases and J by 1 base, leaving 11 bases between them. Germline CDR1 reads MNHEY; CDR2 reads SMNVEV (reference sequence). The CDR3 DNA is TGTGCCAGCAGTTTAGGGTGGGCGGGGAACACTGAAGCTTTCTTT. Translating it yields CASSLGWAGNTEAFF.

This clone is a singleton in its sample. The gene calls are TRBV5-5 and TRBJ2-3; no definite D call. V lost 1 base to trimming and J lost 2 bases, with 17 bases between them. Germline CDR1 reads SGHKS; CDR2 reads YYEKEE (reference sequence). There are 17 residues in the CDR3. The CDR3 DNA reads as TGTGCCAGCAGCTTGAGTATCTCGGGCAGAAACACAGATACGCAGTATTTT. Translation: CASSLSISGRNTDTQYF. Based on the CDR3 plus reference TRBV5-5 and TRBJ2-3, the full variable domain is DAGVTQSPTHLIKTRGQQVTLRCSPISGHKSVSWYQQVLGQGPQFIFQYYEKEERGRGNFPDRFSARQFPNYSSELNVNALLLGDSALYLCASSLSISGRNTDTQYFGPGTRLTVL.

CDR3: CASSSNTEAFF. CDR3 in DNA: TGTGCCAGCAGTTCGAACACTGAAGCTTTCTTT. The genes are TRBV28 and TRBJ1-1; D ambiguous. This CDR3 spans 11 amino acids. The V end was cut by 4 bases, the J end by 1 base, with 1 base between. Germline CDR1 is MDHEN and CDR2 is SYDVKM. Filled out from reference TRBV28 and TRBJ1-1, the complete variable domain reads DVKVTQSSRYLVKRTGEKVFLECVQDMDHENMFWYRQDPGLGLRLIYFSYDVKMKEKGDIPEGYSVSREKKERFSLILESASTNQTSMYLCASSSNTEAFFGQGTRLTVV.

This chain connects TRBV7-2 to TRBJ2-7; no definite D call. CDR3 size: 15 residues. In germline, CDR1 is SGHTA, CDR2 FQGNSA. The ends were cut back, 1 base at V and 2 bases at J, with 12 bases in the middle. CDR3 sequence (DNA): TGTGCCAGCAGCTTAGGCACGGGTGTTGCCTACGAGCAGTACTTC. It specifies CASSLGTGVAYEQYF.

The genes are TRBV11-2 and TRBJ2-7; D is tentatively TRBD1 or TRBD2 (5 bases each). Per germline, CDR1 SGHAT and CDR2 FQNNGV. This CDR3 is 15 amino acids long. Trimming removed 6 bases from V and 4 bases from J, with 19 bases in between. DNA for the CDR3: TGTGCCAGCAGTTCCGTAAGTAGGGGACCTTACGAGCAGTACTTC. Translation gives CASSSVSRGPYEQYF. Full variable domain (remainder filled in from reference TRBV11-2 and TRBJ2-7): EAGVAQSPRYKIIEKRQSVAFWCNPISGHATLYWYQQILGQGPKLLIQFQNNGVVDDSQLPKDRFSAERLKGVDSTLKIQPAKLEDSAVYLCASSSVSRGPYEQYFGPGTRLTVT.

This clone has a single count. The V gene is TRBV5-8, the J gene TRBJ2-3; D gene unclear. The CDR3 extends over 12 amino acids. CDR1 and CDR2 from the germline V gene are SGHTS and YDEGEE. V was shortened by 7 bases and J by 7 bases, with 13 bases between the two germline ends. This CDR3 reads CASEDGVNTQYF. The CDR3 DNA is TGTGCCAGCGAAGATGGGGTGAATACGCAGTATTTT.